This T cell receptor (beta chain) was found in a study of blood T cell repertoires in COVID-19. The repertoire was sequenced with immunoSEQ multiplex PCR; TCRdb's copy has only in-frame clones and lacks some. This sample yields roughly 200,000 clones, of which under 90% are seen a single time; over 9.5% belongs to the top ten. Trimming removed 5 bases from V and 4 bases from J; junction bases left unmatched: 10. CDR3 size: 16 residues. The V gene's germline CDR1 is SGHTA and CDR2 FQGNSA. The Seattle site enrolled patients during active infection and followed them longitudinally. The source of this sequence is an elderly woman with COVID-19, enrolled during active disease. The chain links TRBV7-2 to TRBJ1-2, with 10 bases fitting TRBD1. Sequenced: peripheral blood. The CDR3 sequence is CASSPAGTGVPYGYTF. The CDR3 DNA reads TGTGCCAGCAGCCCTGCCGGGACAGGGGTTCCCTATGGCTACACCTTC.